This TCR beta chain was sequenced for a study of T-cell memory formation after mild COVID-19 (dated by TCRdb to the early 2020s). Regarding the study in general: Most TCR sequence clusters were specific to one of the two donors. T-cell clones expanding and contracting after mild COVID-19 in a couple of donors were tracked by longitudinal TCRalpha and TCRbeta repertoire sequencing. The cohort was made up of two young adult volunteers, one female and one male, who were previously healthy. The study at large found these results: Balanced CD4/CD8 phenotypes were observed for clones contracting from day 15 to 85, whereas a bias towards CD4+ was observed for a second wave of clones expanding from day 15 to 37. Contracting CD4+ clones were located mainly in the CM and EM memory subsets, whereas CD8+ clones were found to be enriched in EMRA. Whether the second-wave clones peaking on day 37 were SARS-CoV-2 specific was not confirmed. Only a couple of mild cases were covered in the study, and larger cohorts including severe cases with pre-infection samples were considered necessary. Some responding clones were detected in pre-infection memory, which suggested that pre-existing cross-reactive memory T cells had joined the SARS-CoV-2 response.

Concerning this clonotype itself: No cognate antigen has been identified for it. This may be a read error, as it is one base from a much larger clone.

The CDR3 starts with the cysteine, ends with the phenylalanine, and has 15 residues. Here the CDR3 DNA is all that survives: 45 bases in frame from base 1. As encoded in the germline V gene, CDR1 is MGHRA while CDR2 is YSYEKL. The sequencing machine was an Illumina NovaSeq 6000. Using 5'RACE with constant-segment primers, TCRalpha and TCRbeta cDNA libraries were constructed, with sample barcodes and unique molecular identifiers added in the process. Trizol reagent was used to extract RNA from every sample. Amplification of the libraries took two PCR steps, and the second step added a second sample barcode plus Illumina TruSeq adapters. Sequencing of libraries was performed on an Illumina NovaSeq with 2 x 150 bp paired-end reads. Per the authors' processing: Demultiplexing of reads and collapsing into UMI-guided consensus sequences were performed with migec v1.2.7. Using mixcr v2.1.11, the UMI consensuses were aligned to TRA and TRB V and J templates and assembled into clonotypes. Clonotypes were classified as expanded or contracted when called significant by both edgeR and NoisET, with noise models trained on biological replicates. For edgeR calls, a false discovery rate-adjusted p below 0.01 and a log2 fold-change threshold of 1 were applied. As an exploratory analysis of dynamics, max-normalized trajectories of the 1000 most abundant clonotypes were examined by PCA with hierarchical clustering. Separately sequenced CD4+ and CD8+ repertoires were used to assign the CD4 or CD8 phenotype of responding clones. In-frame beta chains were kept once TCRdb had trimmed the public reads at Q25 with fastp and called clones with MiXCR. A single entry per CDR3 protein holds the most common genes and DNA from its merged rows. The V and J calls and clone size come from TCRdb's table, not from the authors' own analysis. This sample comprises around 300,000 distinct CDR3 sequences, 10% to 15% of them detected only once. In total, the top ten clones hold over 20% of the sample.

Ficoll-Paque density gradient centrifugation was the method used to isolate PBMCs. The chain is encoded by TRBV4-1 joined to TRBJ1-2; possibly the D gene is TRBD1, per 5 matching bases. What was sequenced was PBMCs or a T cell subset sorted from them (not recorded which). The clonotype comes from a man younger than 35 who had mild COVID-19 (a few samples of this study predate the infection). The sample titles of this study are shuffled in the database, so cell type and time point are left out; the donor was told from shared clones. The nucleotides are TGCGCCAGCAGCTGGGGCGAGGCTGGACACTATGGCTACATCTTC. Its translation reads: CASSWGEAGHYGYIF.